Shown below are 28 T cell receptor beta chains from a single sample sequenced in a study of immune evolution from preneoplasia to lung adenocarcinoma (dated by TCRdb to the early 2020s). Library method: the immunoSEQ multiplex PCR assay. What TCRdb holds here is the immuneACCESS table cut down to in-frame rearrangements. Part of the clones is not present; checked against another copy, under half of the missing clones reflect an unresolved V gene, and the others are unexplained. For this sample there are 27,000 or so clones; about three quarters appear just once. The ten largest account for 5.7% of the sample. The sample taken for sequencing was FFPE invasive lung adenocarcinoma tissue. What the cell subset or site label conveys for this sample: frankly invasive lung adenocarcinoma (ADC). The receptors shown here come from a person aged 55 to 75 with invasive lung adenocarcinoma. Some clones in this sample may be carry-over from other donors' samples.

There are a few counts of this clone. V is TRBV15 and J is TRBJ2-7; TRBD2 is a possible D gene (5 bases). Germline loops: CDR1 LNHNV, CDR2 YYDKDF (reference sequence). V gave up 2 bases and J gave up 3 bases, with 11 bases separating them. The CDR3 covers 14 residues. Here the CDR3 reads CATSRKGVSYEQYF. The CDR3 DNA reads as TGTGCCACCAGCAGAAAGGGAGTAAGCTACGAGCAGTACTTC.

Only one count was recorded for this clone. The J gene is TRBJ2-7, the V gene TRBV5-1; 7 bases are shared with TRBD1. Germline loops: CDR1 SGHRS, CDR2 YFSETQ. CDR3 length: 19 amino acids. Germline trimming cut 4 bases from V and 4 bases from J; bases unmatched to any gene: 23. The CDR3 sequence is CASSPVGDRFNTRPYEQYF. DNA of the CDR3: TGCGCCAGCAGCCCCGTAGGGGACAGATTCAATACAAGACCGTACGAGCAGTACTTC.

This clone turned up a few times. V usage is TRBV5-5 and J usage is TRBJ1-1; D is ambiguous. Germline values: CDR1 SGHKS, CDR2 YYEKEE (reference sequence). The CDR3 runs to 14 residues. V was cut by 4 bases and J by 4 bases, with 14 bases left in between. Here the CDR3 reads CASSLAHAATEAFF. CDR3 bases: TGTGCCAGCAGCCTCGCACACGCTGCCACTGAAGCTTTCTTT.

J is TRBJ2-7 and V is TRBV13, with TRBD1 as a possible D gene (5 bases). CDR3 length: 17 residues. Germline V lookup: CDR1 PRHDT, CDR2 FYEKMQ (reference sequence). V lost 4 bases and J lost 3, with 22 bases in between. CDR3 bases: TGTGCCAGCAGCTCCAGATTCGACAGAGAAGGTAGCTACGAGCAGTACTTC. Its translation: CASSSRFDREGSYEQYF.

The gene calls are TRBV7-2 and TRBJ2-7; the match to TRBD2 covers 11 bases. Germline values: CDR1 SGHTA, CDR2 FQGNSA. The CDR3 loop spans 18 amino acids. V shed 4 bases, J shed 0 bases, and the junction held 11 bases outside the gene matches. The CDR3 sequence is CASSWTSGRPKSSYEQYF. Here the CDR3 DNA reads TGTGCCAGCAGCTGGACTAGCGGGCGCCCAAAGAGCTCCTACGAGCAGTACTTC.

This chain's CDR3 is CASRPGFSSYNEQFF. The CDR3 DNA reads TGCGCCAGCAGACCAGGGTTCTCCTCCTACAATGAGCAGTTCTTC. The V gene is TRBV5-1, the J gene TRBJ2-1; TRBD1 might be the D (5 bases). The CDR3 is 15 residues long. The germline V gene encodes CDR1 SGHRS and CDR2 YFSETQ. V shed 5 bases and J shed 0 bases, with 12 bases lying between them.

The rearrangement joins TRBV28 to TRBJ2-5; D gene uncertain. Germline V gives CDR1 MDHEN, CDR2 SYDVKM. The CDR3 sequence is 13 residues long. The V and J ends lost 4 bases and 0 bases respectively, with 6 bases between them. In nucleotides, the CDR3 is TGTGCCAGCAGTTCCCAACACCAAGAGACCCAGTACTTC. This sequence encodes CASSSQHQETQYF.

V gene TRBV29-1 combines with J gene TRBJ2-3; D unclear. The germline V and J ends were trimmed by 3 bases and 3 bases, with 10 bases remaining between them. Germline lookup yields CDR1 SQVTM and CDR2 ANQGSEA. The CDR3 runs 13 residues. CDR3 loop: CSVDHFGTDTQYF. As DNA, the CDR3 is TGCAGCGTTGATCATTTTGGGACAGATACGCAGTATTTT.

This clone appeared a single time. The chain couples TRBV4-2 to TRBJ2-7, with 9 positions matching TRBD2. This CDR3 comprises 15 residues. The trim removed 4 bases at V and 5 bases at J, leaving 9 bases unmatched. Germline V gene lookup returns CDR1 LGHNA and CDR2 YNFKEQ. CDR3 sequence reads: CASSPGLAKVDEQYF. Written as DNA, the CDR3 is TGTGCCAGCAGCCCTGGACTAGCGAAAGTGGACGAGCAGTACTTC.

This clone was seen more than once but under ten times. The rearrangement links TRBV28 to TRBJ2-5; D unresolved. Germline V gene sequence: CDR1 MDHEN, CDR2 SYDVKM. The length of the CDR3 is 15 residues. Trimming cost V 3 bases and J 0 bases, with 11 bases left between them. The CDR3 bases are TGTGCCAGCAGTTTCATCGGTCCGTACCAAGAGACCCAGTACTTC. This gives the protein CASSFIGPYQETQYF.

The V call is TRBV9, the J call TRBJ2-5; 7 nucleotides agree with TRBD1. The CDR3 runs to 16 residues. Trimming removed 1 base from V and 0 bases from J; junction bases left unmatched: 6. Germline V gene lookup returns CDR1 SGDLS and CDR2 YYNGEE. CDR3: CASSVNPQGYQETQYF. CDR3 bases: TGTGCCAGCAGCGTAAATCCACAGGGGTACCAAGAGACCCAGTACTTC.

CDR3 sequence (DNA): TGCAGCGTTGATCTCCAGGTCGGTGACAATGAGCAGTTCTTC. Its translation is CSVDLQVGDNEQFF. The chain recombines TRBV29-1 with TRBJ2-1, with unresolved D. The V end was cut by 3 bases, the J end by 5 bases, with 14 bases between. From germline, CDR1 is SQVTM and CDR2 ANQGSEA. This CDR3 comprises 14 residues.

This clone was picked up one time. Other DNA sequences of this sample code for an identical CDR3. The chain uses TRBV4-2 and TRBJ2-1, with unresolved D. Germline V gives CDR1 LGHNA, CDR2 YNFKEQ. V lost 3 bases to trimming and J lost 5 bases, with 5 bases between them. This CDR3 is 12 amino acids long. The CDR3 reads CASSHRDNEQFF. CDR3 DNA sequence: TGTGCCAGCAGCCACCGGGACAATGAGCAGTTCTTC.

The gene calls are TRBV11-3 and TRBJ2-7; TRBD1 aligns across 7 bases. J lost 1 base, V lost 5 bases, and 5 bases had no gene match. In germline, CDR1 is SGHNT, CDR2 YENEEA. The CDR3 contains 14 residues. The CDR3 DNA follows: TGTGCCAGCAGCAGACGGGACAGTTCCTACGAGCAGTACTTC. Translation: CASSRRDSSYEQYF.

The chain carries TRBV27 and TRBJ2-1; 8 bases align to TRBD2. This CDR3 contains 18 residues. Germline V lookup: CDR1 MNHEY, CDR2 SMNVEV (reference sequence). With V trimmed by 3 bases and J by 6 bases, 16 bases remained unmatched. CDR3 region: CASSFHPRTSRTSNEQFF. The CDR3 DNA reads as TGTGCCAGCAGTTTCCATCCCAGGACTAGCAGGACTAGCAATGAGCAGTTCTTC.

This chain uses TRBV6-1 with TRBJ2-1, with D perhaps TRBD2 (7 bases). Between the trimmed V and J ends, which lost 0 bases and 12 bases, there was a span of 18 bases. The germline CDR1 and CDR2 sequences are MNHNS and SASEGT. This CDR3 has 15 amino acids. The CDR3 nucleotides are TGTGCCAGCAGTGAAGCTAGGGGGGAGGGCCGGTGGCAGTTCTTC. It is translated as CASSEARGEGRWQFF.

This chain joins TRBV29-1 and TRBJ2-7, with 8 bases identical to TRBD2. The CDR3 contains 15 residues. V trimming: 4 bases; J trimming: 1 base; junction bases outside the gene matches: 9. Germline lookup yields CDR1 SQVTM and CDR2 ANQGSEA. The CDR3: CSVGTAGVGSYEQYF. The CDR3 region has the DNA TGCAGCGTTGGCACAGCGGGAGTGGGGTCCTACGAGCAGTACTTC.

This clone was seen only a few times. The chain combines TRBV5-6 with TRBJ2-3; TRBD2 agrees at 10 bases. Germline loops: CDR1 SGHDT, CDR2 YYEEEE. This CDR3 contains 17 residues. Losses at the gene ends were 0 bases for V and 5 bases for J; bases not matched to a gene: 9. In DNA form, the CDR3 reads TGTGCCAGCAGCTTGGACGGGACTAGCGATGAACGAGATACGCAGTATTTT. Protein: CASSLDGTSDERDTQYF.

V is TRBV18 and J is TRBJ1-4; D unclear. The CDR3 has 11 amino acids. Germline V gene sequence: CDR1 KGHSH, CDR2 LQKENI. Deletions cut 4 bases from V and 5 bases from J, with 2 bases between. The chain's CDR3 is CASSRNEKLFF. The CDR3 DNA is TGTGCCAGCTCACGCAATGAAAAACTGTTTTTT.

CDR3 coding DNA: TGTGCCAGCAGCGGAGGGACACTGGGTCAGCCCCAGCATTTT. Translating gives CASSGGTLGQPQHF. V usage is TRBV7-8 and J usage is TRBJ1-5; D may be TRBD1 (6 bases). CDR1 is SGHVS, CDR2 FQNEAQ, per germline. Trimming shortened V by 5 bases and J by 6 bases, and 14 bases separated the two germline ends. The CDR3 sequence is 14 residues long.

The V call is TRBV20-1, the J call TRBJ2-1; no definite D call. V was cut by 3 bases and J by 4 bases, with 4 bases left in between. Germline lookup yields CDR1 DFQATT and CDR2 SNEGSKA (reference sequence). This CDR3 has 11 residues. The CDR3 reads CSARGYNEQFF. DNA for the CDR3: TGCAGTGCTAGGGGTTACAATGAGCAGTTCTTC.

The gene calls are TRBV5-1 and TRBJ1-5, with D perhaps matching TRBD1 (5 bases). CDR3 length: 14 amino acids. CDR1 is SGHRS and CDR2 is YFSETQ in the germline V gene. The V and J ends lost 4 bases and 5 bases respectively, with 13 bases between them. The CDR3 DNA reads TGCGCCAGCAGCCCGGGGTTGGGGGATCAGCCCCAGCATTTT. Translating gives CASSPGLGDQPQHF.

The CDR3 DNA follows: TGTGCCAGCAGCCTCGAGGGCCGACCAGATACGCAGTATTTT. Residues: CASSLEGRPDTQYF. The V gene is TRBV7-9, the J gene TRBJ2-3; perhaps TRBD2 as D (5 bases). This CDR3 is 14 amino acids long. The germline gives CDR1 SEHNR, CDR2 FQNEAQ (reference sequence). The germline V and J ends were trimmed by 5 bases and 4 bases, with 13 bases remaining between them.

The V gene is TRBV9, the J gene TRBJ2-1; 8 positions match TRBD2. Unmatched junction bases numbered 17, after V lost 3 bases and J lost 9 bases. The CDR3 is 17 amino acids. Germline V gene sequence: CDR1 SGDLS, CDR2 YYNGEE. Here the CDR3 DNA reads TGTGCCAGCAGCGATCCCCGATACTACAGCGGGAGCGGTGAGCAGTTCTTC. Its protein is CASSDPRYYSGSGEQFF.

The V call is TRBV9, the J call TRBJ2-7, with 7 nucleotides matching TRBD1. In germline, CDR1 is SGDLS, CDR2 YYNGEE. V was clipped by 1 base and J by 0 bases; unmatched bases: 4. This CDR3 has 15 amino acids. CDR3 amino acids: CASSVTGTDSYEQYF. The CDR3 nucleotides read TGTGCCAGCAGCGTAACCGGGACAGACTCCTACGAGCAGTACTTC.

CDR3 nucleotide sequence: TGTGCCAGCAGCTTCGTGGATACGCAGTATTTT. Its translation is CASSFVDTQYF. The chain carries TRBV11-2 and TRBJ2-3; D is unclear. The CDR3 is made up of 11 amino acids. Germline V gives CDR1 SGHAT, CDR2 FQNNGV. V lost 3 bases to trimming and J lost 6 bases, with 4 bases between them.

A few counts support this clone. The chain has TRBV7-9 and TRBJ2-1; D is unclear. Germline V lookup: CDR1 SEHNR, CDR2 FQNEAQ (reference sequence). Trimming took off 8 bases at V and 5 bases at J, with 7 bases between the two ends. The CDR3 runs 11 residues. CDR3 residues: CASQIHNEQFF. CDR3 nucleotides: TGTGCCAGCCAGATCCACAATGAGCAGTTCTTC.

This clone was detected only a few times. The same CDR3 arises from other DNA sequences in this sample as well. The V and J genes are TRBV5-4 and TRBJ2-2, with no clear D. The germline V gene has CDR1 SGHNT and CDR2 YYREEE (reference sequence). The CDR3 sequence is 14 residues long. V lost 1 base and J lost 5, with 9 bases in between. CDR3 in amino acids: CASSLLDGTGELFF. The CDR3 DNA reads TGTGCCAGCAGCTTGTTGGATGGTACCGGGGAGCTGTTTTTT.